These 6 T cell receptor beta chains originate from one sample sequenced in a study of cytomegalovirus exposure and HLA in healthy donors. Some clones are missing from TCRdb's copy, which holds only in-frame ones; the method was immunoSEQ multiplex PCR. The table has a few hundred thousand clones, around 86% seen once. Sample: PBMCs. The receptors shown here come from a woman under 30 in good health and CMV-seronegative.

The J gene is TRBJ2-3, the V gene TRBV5-1; no clear D. V dropped 0 bases and J dropped 4 bases, with 18 bases sitting between them. The CDR3 consists of 17 residues. Germline lookup yields CDR1 SGHRS and CDR2 YFSETQ. The CDR3 sequence is CASSLAVGGDSPDTQYF. The CDR3 DNA reads TGCGCCAGCAGCTTGGCTGTGGGTGGAGACTCTCCAGATACGCAGTATTTT.

Concerning this clone: This specimen includes other DNA sequences encoding the same CDR3. The chain joins TRBV4-1 to TRBJ2-7; 10 positions match TRBD2. Losses at the gene ends were 4 bases for V and 2 bases for J; bases not matched to a gene: 5. Germline lookup yields CDR1 MGHRA and CDR2 YSYEKL. The CDR3 is made up of 15 amino acids. The CDR3 loop reads CASSPIAGGPYEQYF. CDR3 nucleotides: TGCGCCAGCAGCCCTATAGCGGGAGGCCCCTACGAGCAGTACTTC.

V and J are TRBV4-1 and TRBJ2-1; 8 nucleotides match TRBD1. Germline V gene sequence: CDR1 MGHRA, CDR2 YSYEKL. V trimming: 2 bases; J trimming: 4 bases; junction bases outside the gene matches: 7. The CDR3 consists of 16 residues. The DNA of the CDR3 is TGCGCCAGCAGCCAAATGGACAGGGCCCCATACAATGAGCAGTTCTTC. This translates into CASSQMDRAPYNEQFF.

The CDR3 coding sequence is TGTGCCAGCAGCTTAAAAGGCGGGGGGCCCGGGGGCACAGATACGCAGTATTTT. Amino acids: CASSLKGGGPGGTDTQYF. The chain couples TRBV7-3 to TRBJ2-3; 8 nucleotides match TRBD2. In germline, CDR1 is SGHTA, CDR2 FQGTGA. CDR3 length: 18 residues. The V gene end was trimmed by 1 base and the J gene end by 1 base; junction bases not matched to a gene: 10.

The V call is TRBV4-3, the J call TRBJ2-1; 7 bases are a match to TRBD2. The CDR3 is 15 amino acids. Germline CDR1 LGHNA, CDR2 YSLEER. Germline trimming cut 1 base from V and 3 bases from J; bases unmatched to any gene: 3. Here the CDR3 DNA reads TGCGCCAGCAGCCAAGCGGGAGGTCTCTACAATGAGCAGTTCTTC. This gives the protein CASSQAGGLYNEQFF.

The CDR3 spells CASRLAGSYNEQFF. DNA of the CDR3: TGCGCCAGCAGGCTAGCGGGGTCCTACAATGAGCAGTTCTTC. V and J are TRBV5-1 and TRBJ2-1; 9 positions agree with TRBD2. The V gene end was trimmed by 5 bases and the J gene end by 1 base; junction bases not matched to a gene: 1. Germline assignment: CDR1 SGHRS and CDR2 YFSETQ. This CDR3 contains 14 residues.